Listed below are T cell receptor beta chains from one sample, sequenced in a study of cytotoxic CD8 clonotypes in ibrutinib-treated CLL. Clones were sequenced by immunoSEQ multiplex PCR, and TCRdb holds only the in-frame ones, with some missing. The data show around 150,000 clones, with 88% seen just once and around 3.1% held by the top ten. The material was PBMCs, obtained at disease progression, from a patient treated with ibrutinib. These receptors were obtained from a human donor with chronic lymphocytic leukemia. Both conserved end residues are part of each CDR3. The D gene is left open where the match is weak. Clone size is stated in some rows and not others, as once, few, many or a class when expanded.

clone size: .
J gene: TRBJ1-4
V gene: TRBV4-1
D gene: .
CDR3 DNA: TGCGCCAGCAGCCAGGCGACGTCGGACAGCATGCATTTT
CDR3 protein: CASSQATSDSMHF

clone size: .
J gene: TRBJ1-1
V gene: TRBV6-5
D gene: .
CDR3 DNA: TGTGCCAGCAGCAAGTCCGGGAGGACTGAAGCTTTCTTT
CDR3 protein: CASSKSGRTEAFF

clone size: .
J gene: TRBJ2-5
V gene: TRBV19
D gene: .
CDR3 DNA: TGTGCCAGTAGTATAGATCTATTCACAGGTGGTTGGGAGACCCAGTACTTC
CDR3 protein: CASSIDLFTGGWETQYF

clone size: .
J gene: TRBJ2-7
V gene: TRBV5-5
D gene: TRBD2
CDR3 DNA: TGTGCCAGCAGCTTGGGCGGGGGGCGGTACTCCTACGAGCAGTACTTC
CDR3 protein: CASSLGGGRYSYEQYF

clone size: .
J gene: TRBJ1-5
V gene: TRBV5-1
D gene: TRBD1
CDR3 DNA: TGCGCCAGCAGCCAGTGGCCCGGACAGGGAGATCAGCCCCAGCATTTT
CDR3 protein: CASSQWPGQGDQPQHF

clone size: .
J gene: TRBJ2-2
V gene: TRBV27
D gene: TRBD1
CDR3 DNA: TGTGCCAGCCGTTTTGGGACAGGGATCACCGGGGAGCTGTTTTTT
CDR3 protein: CASRFGTGITGELFF

clone size: .
J gene: TRBJ2-7
V gene: TRBV6-5
D gene: TRBD2
CDR3 DNA: TGTGCCAGCAGTAGGGGGACTAGCGGGACCCGGGAGCAGTACTTC
CDR3 protein: CASSRGTSGTREQYF

clone size: .
J gene: TRBJ2-7
V gene: TRBV6-1
D gene: .
CDR3 DNA: TGTGCCAGCAGTTTACAGGGATCCTACGAGCAGTACTTC
CDR3 protein: CASSLQGSYEQYF

clone size: .
J gene: TRBJ2-1
V gene: TRBV4-3
D gene: .
CDR3 DNA: TGCGCCAGCAGCCTGGGAGGCTCCTACAATGAGCAGTTCTTC
CDR3 protein: CASSLGGSYNEQFF

clone size: .
J gene: TRBJ1-1
V gene: TRBV28
D gene: .
CDR3 DNA: TGTGCCAGCAGTTTTATGGTCCAGTTGGAGACTGAAGCTTTCTTT
CDR3 protein: CASSFMVQLETEAFF

clone size: .
J gene: TRBJ1-2
V gene: TRBV29-1
D gene: TRBD1
CDR3 DNA: TGCAGCGCCTTCGAGGGGGCAAACTATGGCTACACCTTC
CDR3 protein: CSAFEGANYGYTF

clone size: .
J gene: TRBJ1-2
V gene: TRBV6-5
D gene: .
CDR3 DNA: TGTGCCAGCAGTCGGCCAGGGGCCGGTAACTATGGCTACACCTTC
CDR3 protein: CASSRPGAGNYGYTF

clone size: .
J gene: TRBJ2-2
V gene: TRBV4-2
D gene: .
CDR3 DNA: TGTGCCAGCAGTCAATCATACAGTCCCGGGGAGCTGTTTTTT
CDR3 protein: CASSQSYSPGELFF

clone size: .
J gene: TRBJ1-1
V gene: TRBV13
D gene: TRBD1
CDR3 DNA: TGTGCCAGCAGCTCGGGACAGGGTTGGCACACTGAAGCTTTCTTT
CDR3 protein: CASSSGQGWHTEAFF

clone size: .
J gene: TRBJ1-4
V gene: TRBV9
D gene: .
CDR3 DNA: TGTGCCAGCGGCCCCGGGGTACGTAATGAAAAACTGTTTTTT
CDR3 protein: CASGPGVRNEKLFF

clone size: once
J gene: TRBJ2-3
V gene: TRBV28
D gene: TRBD1
CDR3 DNA: TGTGCCAGCAGTCCGGGACAGGGGAGCACAGATACGCAGTATTTT
CDR3 protein: CASSPGQGSTDTQYF

clone size: .
J gene: TRBJ2-5
V gene: TRBV9
D gene: TRBD2
CDR3 DNA: TGTGCCAGCAGCGTAGGCGGTAGCGGGACCCAAGAGACCCAGTACTTC
CDR3 protein: CASSVGGSGTQETQYF

clone size: .
J gene: TRBJ2-1
V gene: TRBV9
D gene: .
CDR3 DNA: TGTGCCAGCAGCGCGACCAGCTCCTACAATGAGCAGTTCTTC
CDR3 protein: CASSATSSYNEQFF

clone size: .
J gene: TRBJ2-7
V gene: TRBV6-6
D gene: .
CDR3 DNA: TGTGCCAGCAGCAGGACAGATTTCGAGCAGTACTTC
CDR3 protein: CASSRTDFEQYF

clone size: .
J gene: TRBJ2-7
V gene: TRBV7-6
D gene: .
CDR3 DNA: TGTGCCAGCAGCTTACAAACGGACTACGAGCAGTACTTC
CDR3 protein: CASSLQTDYEQYF